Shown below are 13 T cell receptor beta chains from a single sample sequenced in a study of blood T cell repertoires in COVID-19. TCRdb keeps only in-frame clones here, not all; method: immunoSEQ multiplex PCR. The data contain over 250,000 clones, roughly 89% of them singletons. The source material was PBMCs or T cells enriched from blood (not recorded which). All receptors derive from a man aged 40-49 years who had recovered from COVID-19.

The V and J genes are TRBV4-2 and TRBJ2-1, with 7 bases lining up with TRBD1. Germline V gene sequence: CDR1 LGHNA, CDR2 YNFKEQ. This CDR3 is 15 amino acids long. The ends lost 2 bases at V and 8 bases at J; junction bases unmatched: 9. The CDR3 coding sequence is TGTGCCAGCAGCCAATCATCGTATGACAGGGATGAGCAGTTCTTC. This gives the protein CASSQSSYDRDEQFF.

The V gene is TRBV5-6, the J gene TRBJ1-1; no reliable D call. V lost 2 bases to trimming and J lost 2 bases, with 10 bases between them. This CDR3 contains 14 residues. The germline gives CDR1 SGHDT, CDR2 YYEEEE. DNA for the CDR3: TGTGCCAGCAGCTTCCGGGGATCTAACACTGAAGCTTTCTTT. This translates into CASSFRGSNTEAFF.

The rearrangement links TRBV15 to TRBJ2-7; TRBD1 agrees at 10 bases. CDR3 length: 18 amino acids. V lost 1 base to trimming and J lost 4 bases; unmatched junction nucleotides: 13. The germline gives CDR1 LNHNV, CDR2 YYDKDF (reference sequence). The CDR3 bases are TGTGCCACCAGCAGAGGAGGGACAGGGGAATCGGTCGTTTACGAGCAGTACTTC. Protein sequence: CATSRGGTGESVVYEQYF.

DNA of the CDR3: TGTGCCAGCAGGCGGGACAGATCGAACACTGAAGCTTTCTTT. This gives the protein CASRRDRSNTEAFF. The chain couples TRBV2 to TRBJ1-1; 7 nucleotides agree with TRBD1. Unmatched junction bases numbered 5, after V lost 6 bases and J lost 1 base. The CDR3 contains 14 residues. Germline lookup yields CDR1 SNHLY and CDR2 FYNNEI.

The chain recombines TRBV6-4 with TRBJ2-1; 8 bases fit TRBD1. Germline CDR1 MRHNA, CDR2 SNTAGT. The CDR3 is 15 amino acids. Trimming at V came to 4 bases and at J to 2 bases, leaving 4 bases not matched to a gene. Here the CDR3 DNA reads TGTGCCAGCAGTGCCGGGACAGGCCCCTACAATGAGCAGTTCTTC. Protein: CASSAGTGPYNEQFF.

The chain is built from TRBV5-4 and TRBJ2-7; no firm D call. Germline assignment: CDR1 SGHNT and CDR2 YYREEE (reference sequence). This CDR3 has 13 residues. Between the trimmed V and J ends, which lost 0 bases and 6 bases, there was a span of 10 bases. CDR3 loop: CASSLDSFGEQYF. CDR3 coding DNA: TGTGCCAGCAGCTTGGACAGCTTTGGCGAGCAGTACTTC.

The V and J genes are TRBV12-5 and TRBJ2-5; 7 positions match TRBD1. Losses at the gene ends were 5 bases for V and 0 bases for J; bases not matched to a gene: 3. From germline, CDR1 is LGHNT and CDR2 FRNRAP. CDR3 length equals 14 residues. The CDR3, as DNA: TGTGCTAGTGGTGTAGGGACAGACCAAGAGACCCAGTACTTC. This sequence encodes CASGVGTDQETQYF.

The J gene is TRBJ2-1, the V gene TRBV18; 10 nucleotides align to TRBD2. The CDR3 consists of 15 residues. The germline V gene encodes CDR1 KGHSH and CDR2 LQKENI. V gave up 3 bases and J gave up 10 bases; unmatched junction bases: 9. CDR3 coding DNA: TGTGCCAGCTCACCTCCCAGCGGGAGGGCCGGGGAGCAGTTCTTC. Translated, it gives CASSPPSGRAGEQFF. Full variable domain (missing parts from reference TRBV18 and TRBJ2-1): NAGVMQNPRHLVRRRGQEARLRCSPMKGHSHVYWYRQLPEEGLKFMVYLQKENIIDESGMPKERFSAEFPKEGPSILRIQQVVRGDSAAYFCASSPPSGRAGEQFFGPGTRLTVL.

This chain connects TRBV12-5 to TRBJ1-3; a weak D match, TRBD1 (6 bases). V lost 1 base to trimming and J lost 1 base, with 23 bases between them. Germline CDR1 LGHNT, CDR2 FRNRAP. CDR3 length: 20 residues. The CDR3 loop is CASGLATGSKHGKSGNTIYF. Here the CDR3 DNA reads TGTGCTAGTGGTTTGGCTACAGGGAGCAAACATGGGAAATCTGGAAACACCATATATTTT.

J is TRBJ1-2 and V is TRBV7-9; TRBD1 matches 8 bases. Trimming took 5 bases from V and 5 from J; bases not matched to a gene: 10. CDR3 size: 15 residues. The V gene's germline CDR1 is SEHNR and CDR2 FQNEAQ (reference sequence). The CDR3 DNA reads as TGTGCCAGCAGCGTGACAGGGGTTGGTGGGTATGGCTACACCTTC. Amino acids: CASSVTGVGGYGYTF.

CDR3 DNA sequence: TGTGCCAGCAGCGTATCGATAGAGGGAGCAACCGGGGAGCTGTTTTTT. Translated, it gives CASSVSIEGATGELFF. This chain links TRBV9 with TRBJ2-2, with a possible D match to TRBD2 (5 bases). Trimming took off 1 base at V and 5 bases at J, with 15 bases between the two ends. The CDR3 is made up of 16 amino acids. The V gene's germline CDR1 is SGDLS and CDR2 YYNGEE.

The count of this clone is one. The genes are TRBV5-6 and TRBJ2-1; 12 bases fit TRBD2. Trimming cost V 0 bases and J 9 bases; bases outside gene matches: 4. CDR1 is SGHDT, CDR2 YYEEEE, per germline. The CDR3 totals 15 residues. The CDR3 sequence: CASSLGLAGVSEQFF. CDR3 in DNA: TGTGCCAGCAGCTTGGGACTAGCGGGAGTTAGTGAGCAGTTCTTC.

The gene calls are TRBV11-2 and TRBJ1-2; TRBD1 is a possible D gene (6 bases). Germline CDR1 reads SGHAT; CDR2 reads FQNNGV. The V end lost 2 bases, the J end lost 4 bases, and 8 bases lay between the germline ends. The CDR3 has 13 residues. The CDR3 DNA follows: TGTGCCAGCAGCTTAACAGGGAGCTATGGCTACACCTTC. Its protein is CASSLTGSYGYTF.